This T cell receptor beta chain was identified during a study of cytomegalovirus exposure and HLA in healthy donors. General study findings and limits: Within an earlier analysis, most TCR beta V segments proved productive either about 87% or about 30% of the time.

Concerning this clone itself: No antigen is known for it.

Donors counted as nominally healthy when sampled, yet unrecorded immune exposures were likely. With V trimmed by 6 bases and J by 12 bases, 10 bases remained unmatched. CDR1 SEHNR and CDR2 FQNEAQ come from the germline V gene (reference sequence). The CDR3 extends over 14 amino acids. It was with 60 Vbeta and 13 Jbeta primers that the PCR ran. TCRdb keeps only in-frame clones here, not all; method: immunoSEQ multiplex PCR. The data contain tens of thousands of clones, 75% to 85% of them singletons. The source is a woman in her twenties or thirties in good health and CMV-seronegative. This rearrangement joins TRBV7-9 to TRBJ2-1; TRBD2 agrees at 11 bases. Sequencing was performed on PBMCs. This chain's CDR3 is CASRLAGGPGGQFF. The DNA for the CDR3 is TGTGCCAGCAGGCTAGCGGGAGGCCCGGGGGGGCAGTTCTTC.